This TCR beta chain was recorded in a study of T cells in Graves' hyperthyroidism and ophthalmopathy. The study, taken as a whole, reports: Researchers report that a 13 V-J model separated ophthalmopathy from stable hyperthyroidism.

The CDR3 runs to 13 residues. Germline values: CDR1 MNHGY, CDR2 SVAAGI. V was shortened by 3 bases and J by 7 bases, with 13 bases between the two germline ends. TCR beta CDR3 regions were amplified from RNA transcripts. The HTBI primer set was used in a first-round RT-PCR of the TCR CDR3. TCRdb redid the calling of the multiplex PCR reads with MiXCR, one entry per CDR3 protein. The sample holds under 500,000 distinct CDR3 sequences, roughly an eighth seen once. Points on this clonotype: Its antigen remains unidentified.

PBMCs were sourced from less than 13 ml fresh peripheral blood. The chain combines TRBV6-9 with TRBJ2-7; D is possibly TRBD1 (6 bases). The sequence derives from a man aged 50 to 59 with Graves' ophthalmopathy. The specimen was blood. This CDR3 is CASSYLGAEEQYF. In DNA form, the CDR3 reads TGTGCCAGCAGTTACTTGGGGGCTGAAGAGCAGTACTTC.